Reported below is one T cell receptor (beta chain). Its antigen is still unknown. The data derive from a study of radiotherapy plus CTLA-4 blockade in lung cancer. Looking at the study overall: Objective responses emerged in roughly 20% of patients, and about 30% attained disease control. Study-level results: Strongest reported response predictors: early blood clone changes and post-radiation interferon-beta. TCR clones of tumor origin grew in blood after radiotherapy plus ipilimumab.

Those patients who had chemo-refractory metastatic non-small-cell lung cancer were given focal radiation along with CTLA-4 blockade through ipilimumab. Libraries were prepared by immunoSEQ multiplex PCR; TCRdb keeps only in-frame clonotypes and omits some of them. The table has 20,000 to 30,000 clones, roughly 79% seen once. Per germline, CDR1 GTSNPN and CDR2 SVGIG (reference sequence). The V end lost 2 bases, the J end lost 2 bases, and 7 bases lay between the germline ends. This CDR3 comprises 13 residues. The sequencing used peripheral blood, collected from a patient treated with radiotherapy plus ipilimumab. This clonotype originated in a human donor with non-small cell lung cancer that progressed on radiotherapy plus ipilimumab. This chain joins TRBV30 and TRBJ1-5; D may be TRBD1 (5 bases). CDR3 nucleotide sequence: TGTGCCTGGAGTCTACAGGGCAATCAGCCCCAGCATTTT. Translating it yields CAWSLQGNQPQHF.